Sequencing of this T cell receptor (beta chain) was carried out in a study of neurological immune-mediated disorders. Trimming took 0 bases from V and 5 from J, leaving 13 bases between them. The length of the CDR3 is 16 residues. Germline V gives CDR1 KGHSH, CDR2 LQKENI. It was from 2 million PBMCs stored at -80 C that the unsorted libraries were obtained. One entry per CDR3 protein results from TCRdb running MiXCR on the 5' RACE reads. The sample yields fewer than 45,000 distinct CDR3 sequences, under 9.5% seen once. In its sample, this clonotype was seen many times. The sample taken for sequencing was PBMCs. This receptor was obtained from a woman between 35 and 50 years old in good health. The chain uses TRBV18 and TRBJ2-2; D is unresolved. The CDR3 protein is CASSPPGPQRTGELFF. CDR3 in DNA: TGTGCCAGCTCACCACCGGGCCCCCAGAGGACCGGGGAGCTGTTTTTT.